This T cell receptor beta chain was documented in a study of glioma-infiltrating T cells (dated by TCRdb to the mid-2010s). At the level of the whole study: The study sequenced TCR alpha- and beta-chain repertoires from glioma tissue, from non-neoplastic brain tissue and from matched peripheral blood mononuclear cells. To measure how far tissue and blood T-cell populations diverged, each tissue-infiltrating repertoire was compared against the peripheral blood repertoire of the same patient. Three low-grade glioma patients, about 8 primary glioblastoma patients and three non-glioma patients contributing non-neoplastic brain tissue were included in the paired cohort. Study-wide findings and limitations: Small numbers underpinned the group comparisons: roughly 8 glioblastoma patients, three low-grade glioma patients and three non-neoplastic patients. VJ-independent divergence between tissue and blood was lower than expected in non-neoplastic patients but higher than expected in all gliomas, particularly low-grade gliomas. Very few CDR3 sequences were found to be shared between tissue and blood, and this scarcity was attributed to high CDR3 diversity and limited sampling.

This clonotype was seen a handful of times. The specificity of this receptor is unknown. The input lacks base qualities; no much larger clone sits a single base away. The iRepertoire nested amplicon-rescue multiplex PCR (arm-PCR) platform was used to amplify TCR alpha and beta CDR3 regions from RNA. The input for one-step reverse transcription and amplification was about 90-450 ng of tissue mRNA or PBMC total RNA. Following bead purification, Illumina adapters were added through a secondary multiplex PCR, and the libraries were then gel-purified between 200 and 400 bp. Demultiplexing relied on internal 6-nucleotide barcodes carried by the libraries. The libraries were sequenced on an Illumina MiSeq using 2x220 or 2x250 nucleotide paired-end reads. Under the source paper's analysis protocol: Paired reads were merged with FLASH 1.2.11 and aligned to the GRCh37 human genome with BWA-MEM before extracting TRA and TRB reads. For V and J assignment, an IMGT-derived reference of cassette sequences and CDR3 motifs that included pseudogenes was used. Reads were translated in three frames, and productive CDR3s were defined by a C…FGXG motif without stop codons. Clonotypes were defined as unique combinations of V-J cassette pair and CDR3 amino acid sequence. Reads were filtered by Hamming distance, thresholded by each sample's sequence error rate in mapped regions. TCRdb applied fastp at Q25 and MiXCR to the public reads, then kept only in-frame beta chains. Rows are unified per CDR3 protein, each entry keeping the most common DNA and genes. The V and J calls were not made by the authors but by TCRdb's processing. In this sample the table shows approximately 120,000 distinct CDR3 sequences, less than 30% of which occur a single time. The leading ten clones occupy roughly 15% of the sample.

CDR1 and CDR2 are drawn from the germline V gene: SNHLY, FYNNEI. After removal of 5 bases from V and 7 bases from J, the junction retains 2 bases not matched to a gene. Measured from the cysteine to the phenylalanine, the CDR3 is 12 residues long. The kept DNA is CDR3 alone, 36 bases in frame from the first base. This receptor was obtained from a human donor with low-grade glioma or glioblastoma, undergoing nonglioma brain surgery, or in good health (not recorded which). In this chain, TRBV2 is recombined with TRBJ2-7, with 10 bases matching TRBD2. The sequenced material came from glioma tissue, nonneoplastic brain tissue, or PBMCs (not recorded which). Read as DNA, the sequence is TGTGCCAGCAGTCTAGCGGGGGAGGAGCAGTACTTC. Its protein product is CASSLAGEEQYF.